The rows below give T cell receptor beta chains drawn from one sample of a study of CD8 T cells in Susac syndrome. TCRdb reprocessed the immunoSEQ multiplex PCR reads via MiXCR and lists one record per CDR3 protein. In the table there are 73,000 or so distinct CDR3 sequences, over 85% of which are singletons. The sequenced sample was CD8+ T cells from PBMCs. These receptors all stem from a human donor with multiple sclerosis. Each CDR3 is given with its conserved first and last residue. D genes are given only for firm matches. Only some rows state a clone size, as once, few, many or a class for expanded clones.

d_call,clone_size,v_call,j_call,cdr3_aa
-,few,TRBV15,TRBJ2-7,CATSRDSPGDEQYF
TRBD1,-,TRBV27,TRBJ2-7,CASSLLGTGGREQYF
TRBD1,-,TRBV7-6,TRBJ1-5,CASSLSSGQSNQPQHF
-,-,TRBV5-1,TRBJ1-2,CASSLGPPDYGYTF
TRBD1,-,TRBV19,TRBJ2-2,CASSIQLQGRTGELFF
-,-,TRBV12-5,TRBJ2-7,CASAPGYF
TRBD1,-,TRBV5-1,TRBJ2-4,CASTRVPGQGAENIQYF
-,few,TRBV5-1,TRBJ1-1,CASSLGVMETEAFF
TRBD2,-,TRBV7-9,TRBJ2-1,CASSPTSGGHNEQFF
TRBD2,-,TRBV6-2/TRBV6-3,TRBJ2-7,CASSYLRGSAYEQYF
-,-,TRBV20-1,TRBJ2-1,CSAKGGSYNEQFF
TRBD2,-,TRBV6-1,TRBJ2-2,CASSLRGLVAGRTGELFF
-,-,TRBV29-1,TRBJ1-1,CSVTRGGIAEAFF
TRBD1,-,TRBV19,TRBJ1-5,CASTLRQGPQPQHF